This T cell receptor beta chain was found in a study of T cell responses to AZD1222 COVID-19 vaccine. For the study at large: Analyses pooled second doses at about 4 or about 12 weeks.

The protocol was immunoSEQ multiplex PCR, while the TCRdb copy is restricted to in-frame clones and leaves out a portion. The sample has about 140,000 clones, 80% to 95% seen once. V shed 5 bases and J shed 2 bases, with 10 bases lying between them. CDR3 length: 13 residues. Study-wide results and caveats: Clonal diversity was possibly underestimated, and white British individuals and females predominated among donors. Repertoire sampling was restricted to post-peak T cell response timepoints.

With respect to this clone: Its antigen is unknown.

Sequenced here: peripheral blood, sampled on day 0 of AZD1222 vaccination. This chain connects TRBV12-3 or TRBV12-4 to TRBJ2-7, with TRBD1 as a possible D gene (5 bases). This TCR was recovered from an adult in good health. The DNA of the CDR3 is TGTGCCAGCAGTCGCTTACAGGCCTACGAGCAGTACTTC. Translation gives CASSRLQAYEQYF.